This note documents a single T cell receptor beta chain sequence. Its antigen is not known. Only in-frame clones appear in the TCRdb table, and some are missing; sequencing was by immunoSEQ multiplex PCR. Here the sample spans some 300,000 clones, 80% being singletons. Germline assignment: CDR1 SGHAT and CDR2 FQNNGV. CDR3 length: 15 residues. V was shortened by 3 bases and J by 4 bases, with 12 bases between the two germline ends. The record originates from a study of cytotoxic CD8 clonotypes in ibrutinib-treated CLL. Study findings and constraints: At progression, clonality fell back toward baseline after rising at ibrutinib response.

This sequence originates from a human donor with chronic lymphocytic leukemia. Sequenced material: PBMCs, taken before ibrutinib treatment. The genes are TRBV11-2 and TRBJ2-2; D perhaps matches TRBD2 (6 bases). The CDR3 protein is CASSLAGLSTGELFF. In nucleotides, the CDR3 is TGTGCCAGCAGCTTGGCGGGGCTGTCCACCGGGGAGCTGTTTTTT.